This T cell receptor beta chain was sequenced for a study of neurological immune-mediated disorders (dated by TCRdb to the late 2010s). Turning to the overall study: Peripheral blood TCR-beta repertoires from HTLV-I-associated myelopathy (HAM/TSP) patients, multiple sclerosis patients and healthy controls were compared by UMI-based sequencing. Alongside PBMC samples, the set of approximately 100 TCR-beta libraries contained longitudinal samples, technical triplicates, and paired CD4+ and CD8+ T-cell subsets that had been sorted. The cohort included roughly 71 subjects: roughly 15 with HAM/TSP, some 34 with multiple sclerosis, and roughly 20 healthy controls. Overall results and qualifications from the work: No identical CDR3 amino acid sequences were found to be shared among expanded clones across subjects, suggesting that TCR-beta repertoires were private in all groups. TCR clonal expansion was greatest in HAM/TSP patients and smallest in MS patients, who ranked below even healthy controls.

The healthy controls were volunteers from blood banks in Maryland, USA. Libraries from unsorted PBMCs were made from 2 million PBMCs kept in RNAlater at -80 degrees C until RNA extraction. Peripheral blood was subjected to Ficoll-Hypaque density gradient centrifugation to isolate PBMCs, which were then cryopreserved in liquid nitrogen. cDNA was synthesized by template-switch 5'RACE using a primer with a 10-nucleotide random unique molecular identifier that tagged each TCR transcript. Over 180 million TCR-beta sequences, covering 15-18 subjects, were produced in each sequencing run. The RNeasy kit was used to extract total RNA. The KAPA Real-time Library Amplification kit was used to amplify TCR-beta VDJ regions with primers targeting the TCR constant region and the 5'RACE anchor. Sample indexes and Illumina adaptors were added in a first PCR, and a second PCR then increased library yield. After purification with Ampure beads, the TCR product of roughly 650 bp was size-selected on a 2% E-gel SizeSelection system. Before pooling, library quality was checked on a Bioanalyzer, concentration was measured with Qubit, and libraries were quantified with the Kapa Library Quantification kit. Paired-end 2 x 150 bp sequencing of the libraries was performed on an Illumina HiSeq 2500. To increase sequence diversity, roughly 24-32% phiX was spiked into each library pool. As for how the authors treated the data: Quality-filtered reads were processed with the UMI-based MiGEC pipeline, which removed over 80% of raw TCR sequences during error correction. VDJ genes were aligned to IMGT germline references, and clonotypes were defined by unique CDR3 amino acid sequence plus V-J genes. VDJtools evaluated clonal expansion, Shannon diversity and CDR3 relatedness (CalcPairwiseDistances, ClusterSamples); CLCbio workbench built phylogenetic trees. Expanded clones were defined as having at least 8 unique UMIs, based on coefficient-of-variation modelling across technical triplicates. The raw public data were reprocessed by TCRdb itself: fastp quality trimming at Q25, MiXCR clonotype calling, in-frame beta chains only. CDR3 protein duplicates are merged, each entry listing the most common genes and DNA. The V and J calls were not made by the authors but by TCRdb's processing. For this sample the table gives tens of thousands of distinct CDR3 sequences, of which under 7.5% were detected only once. About 4.5% of the sample belongs to the ten largest clones.

The CDR3 covers 15 residues, taking in both the cysteine and the phenylalanine. Just CDR3 DNA is preserved here, 45 bases in frame from base 1. At the junction V is shortened by 0 bases and J by 4 bases; bases outside the gene matches: 2. As encoded in the germline V gene, CDR1 is LGHNA while CDR2 is YNFKEQ. This clonotype has a count of ten or more. The antigen it binds to is not known. No base-level quality is on record; no much larger clone is a single base apart. The sample was PBMCs. The chain is assembled from TRBV4-2 and TRBJ2-7; TRBD2 agrees with 11 junctional bases. The sequence came from a woman between 40 and 50 years old in good health. The nucleotide sequence is given as TGTGCCAGCAGCCAAGATACTAGCGGGAGTTACGAGCAGTACTTC. Translation gives CASSQDTSGSYEQYF.